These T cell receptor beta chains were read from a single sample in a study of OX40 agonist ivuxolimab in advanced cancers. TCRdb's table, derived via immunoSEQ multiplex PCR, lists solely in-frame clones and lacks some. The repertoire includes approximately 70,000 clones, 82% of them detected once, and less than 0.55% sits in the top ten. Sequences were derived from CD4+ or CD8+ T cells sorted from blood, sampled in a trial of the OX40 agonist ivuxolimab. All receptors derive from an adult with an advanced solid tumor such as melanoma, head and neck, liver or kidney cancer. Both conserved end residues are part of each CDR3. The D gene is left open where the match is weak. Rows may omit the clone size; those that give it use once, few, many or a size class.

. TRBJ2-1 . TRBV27 CASSLYGYNNEQFF TGTGCCAGCAGTTTATACGGCTACAACAATGAGCAGTTCTTC
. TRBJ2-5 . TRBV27 CASSRLDSQETQYF TGTGCCAGCAGTCGACTAGACTCACAAGAGACCCAGTACTTC
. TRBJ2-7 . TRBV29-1 CSINSDGFEQYF TGCAGCATCAATAGTGATGGGTTCGAGCAGTACTTC
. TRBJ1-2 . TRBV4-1 CASSQVGGSNYGYTF TGCGCCAGCAGCCAAGTGGGGGGGAGCAACTATGGCTACACCTTC
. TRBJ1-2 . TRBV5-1 CASSLGQNYGYTF TGCGCCAGCAGCTTGGGACAGAACTATGGCTACACCTTC
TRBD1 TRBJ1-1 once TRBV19 CASSKQGSGTEAFF TGTGCCAGTAGTAAACAGGGGTCCGGCACTGAAGCTTTCTTT
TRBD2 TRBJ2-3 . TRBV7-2 CASSLAFAGGTDTQYF TGTGCCAGCAGCTTAGCGTTTGCGGGGGGAACAGATACGCAGTATTTT
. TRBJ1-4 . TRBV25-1 CASSHPGGGGNEKLFF TGTGCCAGCAGTCACCCTGGAGGGGGGGGTAATGAAAAACTGTTTTTT
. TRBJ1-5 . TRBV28 CASSLAGVSNQPQHF TGTGCCAGCAGTTTAGCAGGGGTGAGCAATCAGCCCCAGCATTTT
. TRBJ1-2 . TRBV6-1 CASSEGRLYGYTF TGTGCCAGCAGTGAAGGACGTCTCTATGGCTACACCTTC
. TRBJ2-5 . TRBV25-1 CASSEYRSWGAQETQYF TGTGCCAGCAGTGAATATAGGTCCTGGGGCGCCCAAGAGACCCAGTACTTC
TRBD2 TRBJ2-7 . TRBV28 CASSGGLAELYEQYF TGTGCCAGCAGCGGAGGACTAGCGGAGCTATACGAGCAGTACTTC
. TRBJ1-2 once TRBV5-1 CASSSLDIYGYTF TGCGCCAGCAGCTCGTTAGATATCTATGGCTACACCTTC
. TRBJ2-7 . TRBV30 CAWSVGVSYEQYF TGTGCCTGGAGTGTTGGGGTATCCTACGAGCAGTACTTC
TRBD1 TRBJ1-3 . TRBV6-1 CASSVGGWSGNTIYF TGTGCCAGCAGTGTAGGGGGCTGGTCCGGAAACACCATATATTTT
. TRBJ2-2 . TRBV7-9 CASSLGGYRRSYTGELFF TGTGCCAGCAGCCTAGGGGGGTACAGGAGATCCTACACCGGGGAGCTGTTTTTT
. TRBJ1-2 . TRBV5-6 CASSLAQDYGYTF TGTGCCAGCAGCTTGGCTCAGGACTATGGCTACACCTTC
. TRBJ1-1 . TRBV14 CASSPISLLGQLEAFF TGTGCCAGCAGCCCCATTAGCCTATTAGGACAGCTTGAAGCTTTCTTT
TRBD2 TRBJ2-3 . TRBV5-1 CASSGGSANTDTQYF TGCGCCAGCAGCGGCGGGAGCGCTAACACAGATACGCAGTATTTT
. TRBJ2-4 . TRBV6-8 CAIPRDSKNIQYF TGTGCCATCCCTCGGGACTCCAAAAACATTCAGTACTTC
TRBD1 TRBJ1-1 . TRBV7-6 CASSLVPGGAGGTEAFF TGTGCCAGCAGCTTAGTTCCAGGGGGGGCTGGTGGCACTGAAGCTTTCTTT
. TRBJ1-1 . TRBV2 CASSEGGGRSEAFF TGTGCCAGCAGTGAGGGCGGGGGGAGGTCTGAAGCTTTCTTT
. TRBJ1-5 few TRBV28 CASRRPGGSNQPQHF TGTGCCAGCAGACGGCCGGGTGGAAGCAATCAGCCCCAGCATTTT
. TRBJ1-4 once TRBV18 CASSPPGGATNEKLFF TGTGCCAGCTCACCACCGGGCGGTGCAACTAATGAAAAACTGTTTTTT
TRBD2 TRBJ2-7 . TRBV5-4 CASSLASGSYEQYF TGTGCCAGCAGCTTGGCTAGCGGAAGCTACGAGCAGTACTTC
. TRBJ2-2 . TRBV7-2 CASSHRQNTGELFF TGTGCCAGCAGCCATAGACAGAACACCGGGGAGCTGTTTTTT
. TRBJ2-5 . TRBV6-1 CAGRKDAPGQETQYF TGTGCCGGACGTAAAGACGCCCCCGGCCAAGAGACCCAGTACTTC
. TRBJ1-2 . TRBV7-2 CASSPTPDNYGYTF TGTGCCAGCAGCCCAACCCCAGACAACTATGGCTACACCTTC
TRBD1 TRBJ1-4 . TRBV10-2 CATTGGSGEKLFF TGCGCCACAACAGGGGGCTCGGGTGAAAAACTGTTTTTT
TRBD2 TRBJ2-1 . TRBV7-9 CASRVSGGRNEQFF TGTGCCAGCAGAGTCAGCGGGGGTAGGAATGAGCAGTTCTTC
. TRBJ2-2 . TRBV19 CASSMRRMNTGELFF TGTGCCAGTAGTATGCGTCGGATGAACACCGGGGAGCTGTTTTTT
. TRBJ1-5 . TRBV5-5 CASSSGKVGNQPQHF TGTGCCAGCAGCTCGGGCAAAGTGGGCAATCAGCCCCAGCATTTT
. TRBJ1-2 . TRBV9 CASSPGPGDGTNYGYTF TGTGCCAGCAGCCCCGGTCCTGGGGACGGAACTAACTATGGCTACACCTTC
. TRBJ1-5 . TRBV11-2 CASQRDLSNQPQHF TGTGCCAGCCAGAGGGATTTGAGCAATCAGCCCCAGCATTTT
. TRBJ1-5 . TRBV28 CASSLTLAARKHF TGTGCCAGCAGTTTAACTCTCGCAGCCCGAAAGCATTTT
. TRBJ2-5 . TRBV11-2 CASSLGRAQETQYF TGTGCCAGCAGCTTAGGTAGGGCCCAAGAGACCCAGTACTTC
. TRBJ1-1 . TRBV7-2 CASSLAPGANTEAFF TGTGCCAGCAGCTTAGCGCCGGGGGCGAACACTGAAGCTTTCTTT
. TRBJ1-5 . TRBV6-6 CASSTYNQPQHF TGTGCCAGCAGTACCTACAATCAGCCCCAGCATTTT
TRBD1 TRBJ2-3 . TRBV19 CASSMRQGGTDTQYF TGTGCCAGTAGTATGAGACAGGGGGGCACAGATACGCAGTATTTT
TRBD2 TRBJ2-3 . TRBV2 CASKRREGRTDTQYF TGTGCCAGCAAAAGACGGGAGGGCCGGACAGATACGCAGTATTTT
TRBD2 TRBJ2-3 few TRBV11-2 CASLLSGGADTQYF TGTGCCAGCCTCCTAAGCGGGGGGGCAGATACGCAGTATTTT
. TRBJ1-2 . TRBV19 CASSIRRGDYGYTF TGTGCCAGTAGTATAAGACGAGGGGACTATGGCTACACCTTC
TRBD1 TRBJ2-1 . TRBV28 CASRPSGQGREQFF TGTGCCAGCAGACCTTCGGGACAGGGGAGGGAGCAGTTCTTC
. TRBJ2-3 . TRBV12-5 CASGNYITDTQYF TGTGCTAGTGGTAACTATATCACAGATACGCAGTATTTT
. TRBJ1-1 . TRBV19 CASSVGFRDTEAFF TGTGCCAGTAGTGTGGGTTTCCGGGACACTGAAGCTTTCTTT
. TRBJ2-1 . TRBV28 CASSLHSSYNEQFF TGTGCCAGCAGTTTACACTCCTCCTACAATGAGCAGTTCTTC
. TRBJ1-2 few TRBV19 CATSYRGNYGYTF TGTGCCACCAGTTACCGGGGAAACTATGGCTACACCTTC
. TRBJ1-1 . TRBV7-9 CASSLGTTVNTEAFF TGTGCCAGCAGCTTAGGGACTACAGTGAACACTGAAGCTTTCTTT
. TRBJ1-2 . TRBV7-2 CASSSLGLDGYTF TGTGCCAGCAGCTCTTTGGGGTTAGATGGCTACACCTTC
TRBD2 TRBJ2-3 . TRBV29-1 CSVETSGADTQYF TGCAGCGTTGAAACTAGCGGAGCAGATACGCAGTATTTT
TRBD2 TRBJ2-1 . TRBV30 CAWSVSGRAYNEQFF TGTGCCTGGAGTGTAAGCGGGAGGGCCTACAATGAGCAGTTCTTC
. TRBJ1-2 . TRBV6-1 CASSPSFSNYGYTF TGTGCCAGCAGTCCCTCCTTCTCTAACTATGGCTACACCTTC
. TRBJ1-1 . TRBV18 CASSQDRISFF TGTGCCAGCTCTCAAGACAGGATTTCTTTCTTT
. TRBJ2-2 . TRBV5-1 CASSLKLPNTGELFF TGCGCCAGCAGCTTAAAGCTCCCGAACACCGGGGAGCTGTTTTTT
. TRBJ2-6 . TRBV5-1 CASSLLTTGANVLTF TGCGCCAGCAGCTTGTTGACTACTGGGGCCAACGTCCTGACTTTC